This TCR beta chain comes out of a study of vaccination and CD4 T cells after COVID-19. Study overall: Overlapping peptides covering the spike proteins of SARS-CoV-2, HCoV-NL63, HCoV-OC43 and HCoV-229E were added to stimulate cells. Cultures acting as controls obtained a CEFX pool, an HIV-1 Nef pool, or no peptide.

The CDR3 loop spans 14 amino acids. Germline CDR1 is KGHSH and CDR2 is LQKENI. V was shortened by 3 bases and J by 2 bases, with 10 bases between the two germline ends. The Oncomine TCR Beta short-read assay was applied to DNA of cultured CD4+ T cells. TCRdb re-analysed the PCR reads in MiXCR, keeping a single row per CDR3 protein. The sample yields approximately 9,000 distinct CDR3 sequences, about 66% seen once. Treatment: approximately 9-day PBMC culture with coronavirus spike peptide pools or control peptides (ViraFEST assay). As to this clonotype: Its antigen is unidentified.

The sample consisted of CD4+ T cells from blood, cultured in vitro. The sequence came from a human donor who had recovered from COVID-19. V and J are TRBV18 and TRBJ1-1, with D unresolved. The CDR3 nucleotides read TGTGCCAGCTCACCCGGATGGGCAAACACTGAAGCTTTCTTT. The encoded protein is CASSPGWANTEAFF.